Below are 4 T cell receptor beta chains sequenced from a single sample in a study of T cells expressing NK-cell markers. TCRdb re-called the 5' RACE reads; every CDR3 protein appears as one record, without DNA. The sample includes approximately 170,000 distinct CDR3 sequences. The specimen sequenced was blood T cells: a sorted CD56 or NKG2C T cell subset, CD4+ or CD8+ T cells, or bulk PBMC T cells (not recorded which). The origin of the receptors is a man aged 18 to 69 in good health.

This chain joins TRBV7-8 and TRBJ2-7; there is no DNA to check the TCRdb D call of TRBD1. The CDR3 spans 14 residues. The germline V gene encodes CDR1 SGHVS and CDR2 FQNEAQ. CDR3 residues: CASSFVTGNYEQYF. The full variable domain, with the rest looked up from reference TRBV7-8 and TRBJ2-7, is GAGVSQSPRYKVAKRGQDVALRCDPISGHVSLFWYQQALGQGPEFLTYFQNEAQLDKSGLPSDRFFAERPEGSVSTLKIQRTQQEDSAVYLCASSFVTGNYEQYFGPGTRLTVT.

The CDR3 sequence is CASSRTDGTPGFF. The chain recombines TRBV6-6 with TRBJ2-1; TCRdb calls TRBD1, which cannot be checked without DNA. Germline V CDR1 and CDR2: MNHNY, SVGAGI (reference sequence). The CDR3 runs 13 residues.

This chain uses TRBV6-6 with TRBJ2-5; TCRdb returns TRBD1, unconfirmable since there is no DNA. This CDR3 has 13 amino acids. Germline CDR1 and CDR2: MNHNY and SVGAGI (reference sequence). CDR3 protein: CASSWDVQETQYF.

The V and J genes are TRBV9 and TRBJ2-1; TCRdb indicates TRBD1, and absent DNA this call remains unverified. The germline gives CDR1 SGDLS, CDR2 YYNGEE. There are 14 residues in the CDR3. CDR3 region: CASSVGGGNNEQFF.